Sequencing of this TCR beta chain was carried out in a study of T-cell reconstitution after alpha-beta-depleted transplantation in children. Ten or more counts support this clonotype. Preparation of the TCRbeta library involved a method that used unique molecular identifiers. Using its own MiXCR run on the PCR reads, TCRdb lists one record per CDR3 protein. The sample includes 90,000 to 130,000 distinct CDR3 sequences, around a tenth of them seen just once. Germline-derived CDR1 and CDR2 are DFQATT and SNEGSKA (reference sequence). The CDR3 spans 13 residues. Trimming removed 7 bases from V and 2 bases from J; junction bases left unmatched: 5.

V is TRBV20-1 and J is TRBJ2-3; 8 positions match TRBD1. The material sequenced was PBMCs, taken before TCRalphabeta/CD19-depleted stem cell transplant. The source of this sequence is a boy aged 2 to 10 with acute lymphoblastic leukemia, due to receive a stem cell transplant. The CDR3 loop is CSVQGGTTDTQYF. The CDR3 DNA sequence: TGCAGTGTACAGGGGGGCACCACAGATACGCAGTATTTT.